The 17 T cell receptor beta chains reported below all come from one sample, sequenced in a study of cytomegalovirus exposure and HLA in healthy donors. PCR used 60 Vbeta primers and 13 Jbeta primers. Assay used: immunoSEQ multiplex PCR; TCRdb lists only in-frame clones, some missing. The sample has some 100,000 clones; 75% to 80% are singletons. Sequenced: PBMCs. The receptors derive from a woman aged 40 to 49 in good health and CMV-seropositive.

The rearrangement uses TRBV7-8 and TRBJ1-1; TRBD1 matches 8 bases. Germline values: CDR1 SGHVS, CDR2 FQNEAQ. V lost 1 base, J lost 7 bases, and 14 bases stayed unmatched. This CDR3 has 17 residues. The CDR3 protein is CASSLGTGNLRGGEAFF. The CDR3 DNA sequence: TGTGCCAGCAGCTTAGGGACAGGGAATTTACGAGGCGGTGAAGCTTTCTTT. The full variable domain, rest sourced from reference TRBV7-8 and TRBJ1-1, is GAGVSQSPRYKVAKRGQDVALRCDPISGHVSLFWYQQALGQGPEFLTYFQNEAQLDKSGLPSDRFFAERPEGSVSTLKIQRTQQEDSAVYLCASSLGTGNLRGGEAFFGQGTRLTVV.

This sequence joins TRBV19 and TRBJ1-1; no clear D. CDR3 length: 13 amino acids. Trimming took 6 bases from V and 5 from J, leaving 13 bases between them. Germline CDR1 reads LNHDA; CDR2 reads SQIVND (reference sequence). The CDR3 sequence is CASRVTGGTEAFF. Here the CDR3 DNA reads TGTGCCAGTAGGGTTACGGGAGGGACTGAAGCTTTCTTT.

The chain employs TRBV5-4 and TRBJ2-7; the D gene is possibly TRBD1 (6 bases). The V end was cut by 2 bases, the J end by 3 bases, with 9 bases between. This CDR3 comprises 13 residues. Germline assignment: CDR1 SGHNT and CDR2 YYREEE (reference sequence). CDR3 nucleotides: TGTGCCAGCAGCTTAAGGGACAACTACGAGCAGTACTTC. It specifies CASSLRDNYEQYF.

This rearrangement joins TRBV6-6 to TRBJ1-3, with TRBD1 matching over 11 bases. Germline V gene lookup returns CDR1 MNHNY and CDR2 SVGAGI (reference sequence). The junction had 8 bases not matched to a gene; V was cut back by 6 bases and J by 4 bases. CDR3 length equals 16 residues. DNA for the CDR3: TGTGCCAGCAGCCCCGGGACAGGGGGAGGAGGAAACACCATATATTTT. Encoded protein: CASSPGTGGGGNTIYF.

The rearrangement links TRBV30 to TRBJ1-1; 8 bases align to TRBD1. This CDR3 region has 15 residues. Germline V gives CDR1 GTSNPN, CDR2 SVGIG (reference sequence). Losses at the gene ends were 2 bases for V and 5 bases for J; bases not matched to a gene: 10. In DNA, the CDR3 is TGTGCCTGGAGTCCAGGGGGCGTGGGGTATACTGAAGCTTTCTTT. It is translated as CAWSPGGVGYTEAFF.

The J gene is TRBJ1-2, the V gene TRBV6-5; 7 bases are shared with TRBD1. V shed 8 bases and J 5 bases; nucleotides not matched to a gene: 8. In germline, CDR1 is MNHEY, CDR2 SVGAGI. The CDR3 is 13 amino acids. The CDR3 nucleotides read TGTGCCAGCTCTCGGACAGGAAATTATGGCTACACCTTC. Protein: CASSRTGNYGYTF.

The genes are TRBV2 and TRBJ1-1; D unresolved. Trimming pared 8 bases from V and 0 bases from J, leaving 10 bases between. From germline, CDR1 is SNHLY and CDR2 FYNNEI. This CDR3 comprises 13 residues. The CDR3, as DNA: TGTGCCAGCCATGGCACGATGAACACTGAAGCTTTCTTT. Its protein product is CASHGTMNTEAFF.

The chain carries TRBV4-1 and TRBJ1-2; 7 bases are a match to TRBD1. In germline, CDR1 is MGHRA, CDR2 YSYEKL. The CDR3 has 17 amino acids. The trim removed 4 bases at V and 4 bases at J, leaving 15 bases unmatched. CDR3 sequence (DNA): TGCGCCAGCAGCCGCGGAGTACCGGGACAGCCCTCCTATGGCTACACCTTC. Translation gives CASSRGVPGQPSYGYTF.

Concerning this clone: Other DNA sequences from this sample encode an identical CDR3 as well. The chain couples TRBV4-1 to TRBJ2-3; 15 bases line up with TRBD2. CDR3 length equals 16 residues. From germline, CDR1 is MGHRA and CDR2 YSYEKL. Trimming cost V 8 bases and J 5 bases; bases outside gene matches: 8. In nucleotides, the CDR3 is TGCGCCAGCTCCCGGACTAGCGGGGGGGCTGAAGATACGCAGTATTTT. This encodes CASSRTSGGAEDTQYF.

This sequence joins TRBV6-1 and TRBJ1-2, with a weak D call TRBD1 (5 bases). The germline V and J ends were trimmed by 5 bases and 8 bases, with 21 bases remaining between them. Germline V gene data show CDR1 as MNHNS and CDR2 as SASEGT. The CDR3 consists of 15 residues. CDR3 amino acids: CASSFYQDINRGYTF. The CDR3 DNA follows: TGTGCCAGCAGTTTTTACCAGGACATAAATAGGGGCTACACCTTC.

This clone was counted between two and nine times. The chain links TRBV6-5 to TRBJ1-1; D might be TRBD1 (5 bases). Trimming shortened V by 4 bases and J by 0 bases, and 6 bases separated the two germline ends. Germline assignment: CDR1 MNHEY and CDR2 SVGAGI. This CDR3 is 13 amino acids long. This chain's CDR3 is CASSWGLNTEAFF. The CDR3 region has the DNA TGTGCCAGCAGTTGGGGCCTGAACACTGAAGCTTTCTTT.

This clone was counted only a few times. The rearrangement joins TRBV6-1 to TRBJ1-4, with D possibly TRBD1 on 6 matching bases. CDR3 size: 13 residues. The germline V and J ends were trimmed by 6 bases and 8 bases, with 13 bases remaining between them. Per the germline V gene, CDR1 is MNHNS and CDR2 is SASEGT. CDR3 nucleotide sequence: TGTGCCAGCAGAGACAGGATGGGAGAAAAACTGTTTTTT. The encoded protein is CASRDRMGEKLFF.

The V and J genes are TRBV6-1 and TRBJ1-1; D is unresolved. There are 16 residues in the CDR3. Trimming took off 4 bases at V and 5 bases at J, with 20 bases between the two ends. Germline V gene sequence: CDR1 MNHNS, CDR2 SASEGT. The CDR3 bases are TGTGCCAGCAGTGCCCTGGCTGCACGAGCGAATACTGAAGCTTTCTTT. Protein product: CASSALAARANTEAFF.

This chain joins TRBV29-1 and TRBJ1-1, with D perhaps matching TRBD1 (6 bases). This CDR3 region has 13 residues. Trimming cost V 7 bases and J 0 bases, with 12 bases left between them. The germline gives CDR1 SQVTM, CDR2 ANQGSEA. The CDR3 sequence is CSAQDSMNTEAFF. In DNA form, the CDR3 reads TGCAGCGCCCAGGACAGCATGAACACTGAAGCTTTCTTT.

J is TRBJ2-5 and V is TRBV28; 9 positions agree with TRBD1. With V trimmed by 6 bases and J by 0 bases, 5 bases remained unmatched. The CDR3 runs 15 residues. CDR1 is MDHEN, CDR2 SYDVKM, per germline. Here the CDR3 DNA reads TGTGCCAGCAGACAGGGACAGGGAAACCAAGAGACCCAGTACTTC. As protein: CASRQGQGNQETQYF.

This chain uses TRBV30 with TRBJ2-2, with a possible D match to TRBD1 (6 bases). Trimming pared 2 bases from V and 4 bases from J, leaving 17 bases between. The CDR3 loop spans 16 amino acids. CDR1 and CDR2 (germline): GTSNPN, SVGIG (reference sequence). CDR3 nucleotides: TGTGCCTGGAGTTCGATGGGGGCAGGCGGCACCGGGGAGCTGTTTTTT. Translating it yields CAWSSMGAGGTGELFF.

Only a few counts were recorded for this clone. Its ends do not fully match the called genes, so a read error is possible. The chain joins TRBV5-1 to TRBJ1-2; D gene uncertain. The germline V gene has CDR1 SGHRS and CDR2 YFSETQ. CDR3 length: 13 residues. The CDR3 sequence: CASNLGSDYGYTF. The CDR3 nucleotides are TGCGCCAGCAACTTGGGTAGCGACTATGGCTACACCTTC. The entire variable domain, with the rest obtained from reference TRBV5-1 and TRBJ1-2, is as follows: KAGVTQTPRYLIKTRGQQVTLSCSPISGHRSVSWYQQTPGQGLQFLFEYFSETQRNKGNFPGRFSGRQFSNSRSEMNVSTLELGDSALYLCASNLGSDYGYTFGSGTRLTVV.